The entry below describes one TCR beta chain. A single count supports this clone. Its antigen has not been determined. No much larger clonotype is one base removed from it; base qualities were not supplied. The pancreatic ductal adenocarcinoma patients who were selected had gone through surgery without receiving any neoadjuvant therapy. After peripheral blood was drawn into heparin tubes, PBMCs were separated on a histopaque density gradient and then cryopreserved in about 10% DMSO. Using the DNeasy Blood and Tissue Kit with Proteinase K and RNase treatment, genomic DNA was extracted from roughly seven PBMC and nine or ten flash-frozen tumor specimens. These data belong to a study of T cells in pancreatic ductal adenocarcinoma (dated by TCRdb to 2015 to 2018). Regarding the study in general: Seeking insight into the adaptive T-cell response that arises naturally, the researchers examined how many CD8+ T cells infiltrated tumors of resected pancreatic ductal adenocarcinoma, where they sat, and what features they had, alongside the same properties of suppressive cells. On the study overall, not on this receptor specifically: More total productive templates and around 8.1-fold more unique clonotypes were found in blood samples than in tumor samples. There was no significant difference in T-cell clonality between tumor and blood, where mean clonality was roughly 0.1 for tumors and more than 0.07 for blood. Comparisons of clonality between tumor and blood may be biased toward lower diversity because tumors are enriched in CD45RO+ effector T cells rather than naive T cells. Because inoperable disease is present at presentation in most pancreatic cancer patients, the resected cohort was biased toward the minority with early-stage disease.

Trimming removed 3 bases from V and 2 bases from J; the gene matches leave 12 bases unexplained. Including cysteine and phenylalanine, the CDR3 has 17 amino acids. Left in the record is the CDR3 DNA by itself, 51 bases read in frame from the first base. CDR1 is given as SGHTA and CDR2 as FQGNSA, both from the germline V gene. TCR beta CDR3 regions were amplified from genomic DNA using the immunoSEQ hsTCRB kit. An Illumina HiSeq system was used to carry out high-throughput TRB CDR3 sequencing. The paper's data handling went like this. Sequencing reads were analyzed with the immunoSEQ software, and nonproductive sequences with premature stops or frame-shifts were excluded. Clonality of the repertoire was calculated as one minus the Shannon entropy normalized by log2 of the number of unique productive sequences. This immuneACCESS table, as held by TCRdb, lists in-frame sequences with V and J called but not all clones. Of the missing ones, under half trace to an unresolved V gene in checked studies; the others have no known cause. Clonal size and the V and J genes are those of that table, whereas D and trimming came from the DNA. The sample table shows around 15,000 clones, and approximately 89% are seen once. The ten largest clones represent approximately 15% of the sample.

This receptor was taken from a human donor with pancreatic ductal adenocarcinoma. The V gene is TRBV7-2 and the J gene is TRBJ2-7; 8 bases in between match TRBD2. The sample consisted of PBMCs. Here the CDR3 is given as CASSFRATSAQPYEQYF. The bases are TGTGCCAGCAGCTTCCGCGCGACTAGCGCACAACCCTACGAGCAGTACTTC.